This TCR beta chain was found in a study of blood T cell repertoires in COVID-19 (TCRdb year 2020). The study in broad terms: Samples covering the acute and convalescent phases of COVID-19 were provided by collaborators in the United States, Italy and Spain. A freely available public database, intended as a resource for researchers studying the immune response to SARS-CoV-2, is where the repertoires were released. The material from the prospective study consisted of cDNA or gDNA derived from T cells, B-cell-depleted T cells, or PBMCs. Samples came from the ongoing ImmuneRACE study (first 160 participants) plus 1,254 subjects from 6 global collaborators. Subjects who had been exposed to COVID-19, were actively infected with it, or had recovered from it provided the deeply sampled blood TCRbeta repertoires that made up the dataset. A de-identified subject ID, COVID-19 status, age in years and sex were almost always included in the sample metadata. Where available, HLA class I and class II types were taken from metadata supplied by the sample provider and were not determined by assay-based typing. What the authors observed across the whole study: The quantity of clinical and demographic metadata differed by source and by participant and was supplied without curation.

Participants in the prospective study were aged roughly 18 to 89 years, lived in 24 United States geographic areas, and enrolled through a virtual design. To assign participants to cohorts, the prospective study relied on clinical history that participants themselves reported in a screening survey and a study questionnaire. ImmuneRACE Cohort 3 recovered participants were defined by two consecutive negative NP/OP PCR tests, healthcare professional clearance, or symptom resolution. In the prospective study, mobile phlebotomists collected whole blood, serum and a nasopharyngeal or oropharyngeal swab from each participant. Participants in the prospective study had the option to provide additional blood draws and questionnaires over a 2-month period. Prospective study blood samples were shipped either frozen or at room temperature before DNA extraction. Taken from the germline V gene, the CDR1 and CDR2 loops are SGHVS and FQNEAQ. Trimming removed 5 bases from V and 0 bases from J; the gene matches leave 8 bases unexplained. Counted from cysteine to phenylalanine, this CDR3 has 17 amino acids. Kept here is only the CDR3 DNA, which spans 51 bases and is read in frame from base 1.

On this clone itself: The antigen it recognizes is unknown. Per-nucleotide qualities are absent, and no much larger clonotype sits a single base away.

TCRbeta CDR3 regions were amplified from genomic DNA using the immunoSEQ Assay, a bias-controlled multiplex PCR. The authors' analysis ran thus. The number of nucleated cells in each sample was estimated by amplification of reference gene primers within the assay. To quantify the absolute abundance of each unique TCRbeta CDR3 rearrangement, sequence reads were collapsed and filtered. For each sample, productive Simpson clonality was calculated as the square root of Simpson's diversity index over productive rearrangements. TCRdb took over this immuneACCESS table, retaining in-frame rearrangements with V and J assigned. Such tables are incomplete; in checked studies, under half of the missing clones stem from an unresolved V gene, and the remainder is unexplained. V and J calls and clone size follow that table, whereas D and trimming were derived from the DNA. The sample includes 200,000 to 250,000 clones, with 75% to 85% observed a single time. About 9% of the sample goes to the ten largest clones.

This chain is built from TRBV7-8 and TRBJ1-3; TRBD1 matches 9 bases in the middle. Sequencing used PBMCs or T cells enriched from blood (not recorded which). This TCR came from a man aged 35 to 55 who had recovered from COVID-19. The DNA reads TGTGCCAGCAGCCTAGGGACAGGGCAATACTCTGGAAACACCATATATTTT. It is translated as CASSLGTGQYSGNTIYF.